A selection of T cell receptor beta chains follows, all from one sample in a study of cytomegalovirus exposure and HLA in healthy donors. The data were produced by immunoSEQ multiplex PCR, yet TCRdb's version contains in-frame clones alone and is incomplete. The data contain about 270,000 clones, around 65% of them seen just once; the ten biggest clones take up approximately 2.1%. Material for sequencing was PBMCs. The source is a female donor in good health and CMV-seronegative. The CDR3 runs from the conserved cysteine through the conserved F or W. D genes are given only for firm matches. Rows give clone size only sometimes, using once, few, many, or a class for an expanded clone.

.	TRBV5-6	TRBD1	TRBJ2-1	CASSLGTGGMNEQFF	TGTGCCAGCAGCCTGGGGACAGGGGGAATGAATGAGCAGTTCTTC
.	TRBV10-3	.	TRBJ2-7	CAISEGLASESMGWAREQYF	TGTGCCATCAGTGAGGGGCTAGCGTCTGAGTCGATGGGATGGGCGAGAGAGCAGTACTTC
.	TRBV9	TRBD2	TRBJ2-1	CASSVDREVGNEQFF	TGTGCCAGCAGCGTAGATCGGGAGGTTGGCAATGAGCAGTTCTTC
few	TRBV6-5	.	TRBJ1-2	CASSTGWYGYTF	TGTGCCAGCAGTACCGGGTGGTACGGCTACACCTTC
.	TRBV6-1	TRBD1	TRBJ1-2	CASRAPTGGGGYTF	TGTGCCAGCAGGGCTCCCACAGGGGGTGGTGGCTACACCTTC
.	TRBV19	TRBD1	TRBJ1-2	CASSTGTGGFTWGYTF	TGTGCCAGTAGTACCGGGACAGGGGGGTTCACTTGGGGCTACACCTTC
few	TRBV7-9	.	TRBJ1-1	CASSVNTEAFF	TGTGCCAGCAGCGTAAACACTGAAGCTTTCTTT
.	TRBV5-1	TRBD2	TRBJ2-7	CASSLAGGQSYEQYF	TGCGCCAGCAGCCTAGCGGGAGGGCAAAGCTACGAGCAGTACTTC
.	TRBV12-5	.	TRBJ2-5	CASGPSRSETQYF	TGTGCTAGTGGCCCGAGTAGGAGCGAGACCCAGTACTTC
.	TRBV15	TRBD2	TRBJ2-1	CATSRDEGASGLREQFF	TGTGCCACCAGCAGAGATGAAGGGGCTAGCGGCCTCAGAGAGCAGTTCTTC
.	TRBV7-9	.	TRBJ2-3	CASSPPQSTDTQYF	TGTGCCAGCAGCCCACCGCAGAGCACAGATACGCAGTATTTT
.	TRBV5-1	.	TRBJ1-3	CASGEGPYSGNTIYF	TGCGCCAGCGGGGAGGGGCCCTACTCTGGAAACACCATATATTTT
.	TRBV5-1	TRBD2	TRBJ2-2	CASSFGTSGSRTGELFF	TGCGCCAGCAGCTTCGGGACTAGCGGGAGTAGGACCGGGGAGCTGTTTTTT
.	TRBV2	TRBD2	TRBJ2-5	CASSGASSGQETQYF	TGTGCCAGCAGTGGAGCCTCTAGCGGCCAAGAGACCCAGTACTTC
.	TRBV4-1	TRBD1	TRBJ2-7	CASSHGDSYEQYF	TGCGCCAGCAGCCACGGGGACAGCTACGAGCAGTACTTC
.	TRBV2	TRBD2	TRBJ2-6	CASSRGRNDGANVLTF	TGTGCCAGTAGCCGCGGGAGGAACGATGGGGCCAACGTCCTGACTTTC
.	TRBV25-1	TRBD2	TRBJ2-2	CASRETGLANHGELFF	TGTGCCAGCAGGGAGACGGGACTAGCGAATCACGGGGAGCTGTTTTTT
.	TRBV7-2	.	TRBJ1-3	CASSLGGEPGNTIYF	TGTGCCAGCAGCTTGGGGGGGGAGCCTGGAAACACCATATATTTT